This paragraph covers one T cell receptor beta chain sequence. Original methodology: By means of reference gene primer amplification, nucleated cell counts were estimated. Sequenced by immunoSEQ multiplex PCR; TCRdb stores in-frame clones only, minus some. The V and J calls and clone size come from that table; D and trimming were worked out from the DNA. The sample records tens of thousands of clones, approximately 86% being singletons. This record comes from a study of blood T cell repertoires in COVID-19. Study at large: Sites in the United States, Italy and Spain provided acute and convalescent COVID-19 samples. PBMCs, B-cell-depleted T cells, or T cells provided the cDNA or gDNA that made up the material.

The germline CDR1 and CDR2 sequences are MNHNY and SVGAGI (reference sequence). V trimming: 9 bases; J trimming: 8 bases; junction bases outside the gene matches: 10. The CDR3 extends over 14 amino acids. Sequenced material: peripheral blood. The TCR comes from a man older than 75 with active or convalescent COVID-19. The chain has TRBV6-6 and TRBJ1-2; TRBD1 matches 12 bases. The CDR3 nucleotides read TGTGCCAGTACCCGGGGACAGGGGGCGTCGGGCTACACCTTC. Its protein product is CASTRGQGASGYTF.